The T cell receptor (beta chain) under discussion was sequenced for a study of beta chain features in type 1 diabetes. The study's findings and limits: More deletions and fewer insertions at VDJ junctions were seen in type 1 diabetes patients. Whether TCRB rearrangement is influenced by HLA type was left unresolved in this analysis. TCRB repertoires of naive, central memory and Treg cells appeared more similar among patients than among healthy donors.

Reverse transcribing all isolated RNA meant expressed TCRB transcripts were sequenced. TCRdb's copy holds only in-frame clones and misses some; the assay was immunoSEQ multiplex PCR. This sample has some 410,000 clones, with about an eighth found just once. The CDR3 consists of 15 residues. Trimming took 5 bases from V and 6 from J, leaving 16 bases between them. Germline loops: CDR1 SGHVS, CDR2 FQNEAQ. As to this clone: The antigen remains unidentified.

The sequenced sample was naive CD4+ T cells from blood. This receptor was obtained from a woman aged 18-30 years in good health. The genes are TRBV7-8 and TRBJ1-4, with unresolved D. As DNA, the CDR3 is TGTGCCAGCAGCCCCAGGCAAGGCGGGGATGAAAAACTGTTTTTT. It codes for CASSPRQGGDEKLFF.